These 7 T cell receptor beta chains share one sample of origin, sequenced in a study of tumour-infiltrating T cells in Burkitt lymphoma. The method was immunoSEQ multiplex PCR; TCRdb's version includes in-frame clones alone and lacks a portion of them. The profile shows around 7,400 clones, over 60% of them singletons. What was sequenced was tumor tissue. These receptor sequences come from a human donor with diffuse large B-cell lymphoma.

The chain carries TRBV19 and TRBJ2-7, with D maybe TRBD2 (5 bases). The V gene lost 11 bases and the J gene lost 0 bases, with 11 bases spanning the gap. Germline CDR1 is LNHDA and CDR2 is SQIVND (reference sequence). This CDR3 region has 12 residues. Written as DNA, the CDR3 is TGTGCCTCCCACGGGGACTCCTACGAGCAGTACTTC. Amino acids: CASHGDSYEQYF.

The sample holds a few counts of this clone. The chain is built from TRBV18 and TRBJ2-5; D unclear. CDR1 is KGHSH, CDR2 LQKENI, per germline. There are 14 residues in the CDR3. V was trimmed by 3 bases and J by 0 bases, leaving 8 bases between them. CDR3 sequence (DNA): TGTGCCAGCTCACCCGGTGGCCACCAAGAGACCCAGTACTTC. Translating it yields CASSPGGHQETQYF.

This chain joins TRBV29-1 and TRBJ1-1; 12 nucleotides agree with TRBD1. Trimming took 3 bases from V and 5 from J; bases not matched to a gene: 4. The CDR3 extends over 14 amino acids. Per the germline V gene, CDR1 is SQVTM and CDR2 is ANQGSEA. CDR3 amino acids: CSVEGQGAKTEAFF. CDR3 sequence (DNA): TGCAGCGTTGAGGGACAGGGGGCCAAAACTGAAGCTTTCTTT.

The DNA for the CDR3 is TGTGCCAGCAGCTTAGCAGGCAGACAAGAGACCCAGTACTTC. Translation gives CASSLAGRQETQYF. The rearrangement uses TRBV7-2 and TRBJ2-5; D gene ambiguous. The V gene lost 0 bases and the J gene lost 2 bases, with 7 bases spanning the gap. CDR3 size: 14 residues. Germline CDR1 is SGHTA and CDR2 is FQGNSA.

The chain recombines TRBV7-2 with TRBJ2-3; 7 nucleotides line up with TRBD2. Germline V lookup: CDR1 SGHTA, CDR2 FQGNSA. Losses at the gene ends were 2 bases for V and 1 base for J; bases not matched to a gene: 3. The CDR3 covers 15 residues. The CDR3 region has the DNA TGTGCCAGCAGCTTATGGGGGGGACGCACAGATACGCAGTATTTT. Its protein is CASSLWGGRTDTQYF.

CDR3 sequence: CASSRGQGMETQYF. CDR3 coding DNA: TGTGCCAGCAGCCGCGGACAGGGGATGGAGACCCAGTACTTC. The chain couples TRBV5-8 to TRBJ2-5; 9 positions match TRBD1. The CDR3 has 14 residues. The V gene end was trimmed by 4 bases and the J gene end by 5 bases; junction bases not matched to a gene: 6. Per germline, CDR1 SGHTS and CDR2 YDEGEE.

This sequence joins TRBV11-2 and TRBJ1-5, with D possibly being TRBD1 (6 bases). V was pared by 1 base and J by 2 bases, with 9 bases between. The CDR3 is 15 residues long. Looked up from germline, CDR1 is SGHAT and CDR2 is FQNNGV. This chain's CDR3 is CASSLGSGGNQPQHF. CDR3 sequence (DNA): TGTGCCAGCAGCTTAGGTTCAGGGGGCAATCAGCCCCAGCATTTT.